Listed here are 29 T cell receptor beta chains from one sample, sequenced in a study of T cells in Graves' hyperthyroidism and ophthalmopathy. Amplified TCR beta CDR3 regions came from RNA transcripts. The HTBI primer set was used in a first-round RT-PCR of the TCR CDR3. TCRdb reprocessed the multiplex PCR reads via MiXCR and lists one record per CDR3 protein. The sample lists around 620,000 distinct CDR3 sequences; about 45% were seen once. The sample taken for sequencing was peripheral blood or thyroid tissue (not recorded which). These TCRs come from an adult woman with Graves' disease, either hyperthyroidism or ophthalmopathy (not recorded which).

Comments on this clonotype: A much larger clone is a single base away; this may be a read error. V is TRBV7-2 and J is TRBJ2-5; 10 bases fit TRBD2. CDR3 length equals 20 residues. Looked up from germline, CDR1 is SGHTA and CDR2 is FQGNSA. The DNA of the CDR3 is TGTGCCAGCAACTTAATTGCGGGCGGGTATAGCGGGAGGTATGGAGAGACCCAGTACTTC. This translates into CASNLIAGGYSGRYGETQYF.

The gene calls are TRBV3-1 and TRBJ2-7, with D unresolved. This CDR3 contains 14 residues. The V and J ends lost 0 bases and 9 bases respectively, with 15 bases between them. The germline gives CDR1 LGHDT, CDR2 YNNKEL (reference sequence). The CDR3 sequence is CASSQDSELLGQYF. The DNA of the CDR3 is TGTGCCAGCAGCCAAGATTCCGAATTACTCGGGCAGTACTTC.

This chain links TRBV7-9 with TRBJ2-5; unclear D gene. Deletions cut 0 bases from V and 4 bases from J, with 12 bases between. From germline, CDR1 is SEHNR and CDR2 FQNEAQ (reference sequence). This CDR3 contains 15 residues. The DNA of the CDR3 is TGTGCCAGCAGCTTAGCGGGAAGTTTCGGAGAGACCCAGTACTTC. Translated: CASSLAGSFGETQYF.

The chain uses TRBV29-1 and TRBJ2-7; 10 bases map to TRBD2. This CDR3 comprises 15 residues. J was trimmed by 4 bases and V by 1 base; bases with no gene match: 7. CDR1 is SQVTM, CDR2 ANQGSEA, per germline. CDR3 sequence (DNA): TGCAGCGTTGAAGGGCCCGGGACTAGCGTGTACGAGCAGTACTTC. Amino acid sequence: CSVEGPGTSVYEQYF.

The table lists this clonotype with a count of one. The V call is TRBV7-3, the J call TRBJ2-5; TRBD1 matches at 7 bases. V trimming: 6 bases; J trimming: 5 bases; junction bases outside the gene matches: 9. Germline CDR1 reads SGHTA; CDR2 reads FQGTGA. The CDR3 loop spans 14 amino acids. This CDR3 reads CASSLTGHRETQYF. The CDR3 region has the DNA TGTGCCAGCAGTTTGACAGGGCATCGGGAGACCCAGTACTTC.

This chain links TRBV7-9 with TRBJ2-7; 13 bases match TRBD2. Germline CDR1 reads SEHNR; CDR2 reads FQNEAQ (reference sequence). The junction had 6 bases not matched to a gene; V was cut back by 5 bases and J by 2 bases. The CDR3 consists of 16 residues. The CDR3 loop reads CASSPRTSGSPYEQYF. CDR3 sequence (DNA): TGTGCCAGCAGCCCCCGGACTAGCGGGAGCCCCTACGAGCAGTACTTC.

This chain uses TRBV25-1 with TRBJ1-2, with TRBD1 identical over 9 bases. V was pared by 5 bases and J by 7 bases, with 5 bases of the junction left unmatched. CDR3 length: 13 amino acids. Per germline, CDR1 MGHDK and CDR2 SYGVNS. CDR3 coding DNA: TGTGCCAGCAGTCACAGGGGGCGGGGTGGCTACACCTTC. Protein: CASSHRGRGGYTF.

The chain carries TRBV11-2 and TRBJ1-6; no definite D call. Germline V gene data show CDR1 as SGHAT and CDR2 as FQNNGV. Trimming left V 1 base short and J 6 bases short, with 13 bases between. The length of the CDR3 is 16 residues. The CDR3: CASSLVGPAANSPLHF. The CDR3 DNA is TGTGCCAGCAGCTTAGTCGGCCCTGCGGCTAATTCACCCCTCCACTTT.

The chain is built from TRBV15 and TRBJ1-2; D remains ambiguous. The CDR3 length is 17 residues. Germline V gene data show CDR1 as LNHNV and CDR2 as YYDKDF (reference sequence). V lost 0 bases and J lost 0, with 14 bases in between. CDR3 sequence (DNA): TGTGCCACCAGCAGAGATCTTGTTGGAGTCTCTAACTATGGCTACACCTTC. It specifies CATSRDLVGVSNYGYTF.

This chain uses TRBV19 with TRBJ1-2; D possibly corresponds to TRBD1 (6 bases). V was pared by 8 bases and J by 8 bases, with 18 bases between. This CDR3 comprises 13 residues. CDR1 and CDR2 (germline): LNHDA, SQIVND (reference sequence). The CDR3 region is CASGTDRTLGYTF. CDR3 nucleotides: TGTGCCAGTGGTACGGACAGAACTCTAGGCTACACCTTC.

This clonotype was observed many times. The chain links TRBV24-1 to TRBJ2-7, with D perhaps assigned TRBD1 or TRBD2 (5 bases each). The CDR3 totals 14 residues. Germline CDR1 KGHDR, CDR2 SFDVKD. The V and J ends lost 9 bases and 0 bases respectively, with 14 bases between them. The chain's CDR3 is CATSDTGRSYEQYF. CDR3 bases: TGTGCCACCTCGGATACGGGACGCTCCTACGAGCAGTACTTC.

The chain is built from TRBV28 and TRBJ1-5; 10 bases agree with TRBD1. The V segment lost 4 bases and the J segment 1 base; nucleotides outside the gene matches: 10. Germline CDR1 MDHEN, CDR2 SYDVKM. The CDR3 is 18 residues long. In DNA form, the CDR3 reads TGTGCCAGCAGTTCATACGACGGACAGGGGGGAAGCAATCAGCCCCAGCATTTT. Its translation is CASSSYDGQGGSNQPQHF.

In its sample, this clonotype was seen a few times. Relative to the germline gene, one junction end is altered; a read error may explain this. The rearrangement joins TRBV10-3 to TRBJ1-6; no definite D call. From germline, CDR1 is ENHRY and CDR2 SYGVKD. This CDR3 is 12 amino acids long. CDR3 DNA sequence: TGTGCCAGCAGTTACAAAAATTCACCCCTCCACTTT. Translating it yields CASSYKNSPLHF.

V and J are TRBV14 and TRBJ2-7; D unclear. Deletions cut 1 base from V and 2 bases from J, with 12 bases between. The CDR3 runs 15 residues. In germline, CDR1 is SGHDN, CDR2 FVKESK. Here the CDR3 DNA reads TGTGCCAGCAGCCAAGCTGAGGCGAACCCCTACGAGCAGTACTTC. Protein product: CASSQAEANPYEQYF.

V is TRBV7-2 and J is TRBJ1-6, with 9 bases aligning to TRBD1. Germline lookup yields CDR1 SGHTA and CDR2 FQGNSA. V lost 3 bases to trimming and J lost 7 bases; unmatched junction nucleotides: 7. The CDR3 sequence is 16 residues long. CDR3 DNA: TGTGCCAGCAGCTTGGGACAGGGCTATGGCAATTCACCCCTCCACTTT. This sequence encodes CASSLGQGYGNSPLHF.

J is TRBJ1-6 and V is TRBV7-2, with D perhaps TRBD1 (6 bases). Germline CDR1 reads SGHTA; CDR2 reads FQGNSA. V lost 7 bases and J lost 13, with 17 bases in between. This CDR3 region has 13 residues. In DNA form, the CDR3 reads TGTGCCAGCACCCGGGACACCGCAGGGCCCCTCCACTTT. It codes for CASTRDTAGPLHF.

In this sample, this clonotype turned up a few times. The chain carries TRBV29-1 and TRBJ1-1; D possibly corresponds to TRBD1 (5 bases). CDR3 length: 13 residues. The V end was cut by 6 bases, the J end by 1 base, with 12 bases between. Germline V gene data show CDR1 as SQVTM and CDR2 as ANQGSEA. CDR3 residues: CSVPGPWNTEAFF. For the CDR3, the DNA is TGCAGCGTACCGGGACCGTGGAACACTGAAGCTTTCTTT. The full variable domain, its missing parts supplied by reference TRBV29-1 and TRBJ1-1, is SAVISQKPSRDICQRGTSLTIQCQVDSQVTMMFWYRQQPGQSLTLIATANQGSEATYESGFVIDKFPISRPNLTFSTLTVSNMSPEDSSIYLCSVPGPWNTEAFFGQGTRLTVV.

This clonotype was counted at least ten times. V is TRBV20-1 and J is TRBJ2-7; TRBD1 might be the D (6 bases). Trimming took off 5 bases at V and 5 bases at J, with 13 bases between the two ends. The germline V gene encodes CDR1 DFQATT and CDR2 SNEGSKA (reference sequence). The CDR3 is made up of 12 amino acids. The CDR3 nucleotides are TGCAGTGCTCAGGGGACCGAAAACGAGCAGTACTTC. This encodes CSAQGTENEQYF.

V gene TRBV27 combines with J gene TRBJ2-2; D may be TRBD1 (5 bases). V was cut by 7 bases and J by 3 bases, with 15 bases left in between. This CDR3 is 15 amino acids long. Germline CDR1 and CDR2: MNHEY and SMNVEV (reference sequence). The CDR3: CASTRRAGYTGELFF. The CDR3 nucleotides read TGTGCCAGCACTCGAAGGGCAGGGTACACCGGGGAGCTGTTTTTT.

The genes are TRBV29-1 and TRBJ1-2, with D unresolved. The length of the CDR3 is 15 residues. The germline V gene encodes CDR1 SQVTM and CDR2 ANQGSEA. Trimming left V 7 bases short and J 4 bases short, with 22 bases between. In DNA, the CDR3 is TGCAGCGCGCCCCAGGATGACGAGCGCGGCTATGGCTACACCTTC. Translating it yields CSAPQDDERGYGYTF.

As to this clonotype: The DNA is omitted, as the CDR3 cannot be located on it reliably, and the CDR3 follows TCRdb's listing. This sequence joins TRBV19 and TRBJ1-1; the table assigns TRBD1, which was not confirmed against the DNA. Per germline, CDR1 LNHDA and CDR2 SQIVND (reference sequence). The length of the CDR3 is 23 amino acids, counting both ends. CDR3 residues: CASIKQGFDGYTFGQGGNTEAFF.

This clonotype was seen repeatedly, ten times or more. This sequence joins TRBV25-1 and TRBJ1-2; D may be TRBD1 (5 bases). V dropped 8 bases and J dropped 8 bases, with 12 bases sitting between them. CDR3 length: 11 residues. Germline V lookup: CDR1 MGHDK, CDR2 SYGVNS. The CDR3 reads CASGVGDGYTF. CDR3 nucleotides: TGTGCCAGCGGCGTAGGGGACGGCTACACCTTC.

This clonotype was recorded a few times. This chain joins TRBV29-1 and TRBJ2-7, with a weak D call TRBD1 (5 bases). The CDR3 consists of 11 residues. Germline-derived CDR1 and CDR2 are SQVTM and ANQGSEA. V was pared by 6 bases and J by 3 bases, with 9 bases between. The CDR3 sequence: CSVRQSYEQYF. The DNA of the CDR3 is TGCAGCGTCCGACAGAGCTACGAGCAGTACTTC.

V gene TRBV25-1 combines with J gene TRBJ1-6; D perhaps matches TRBD1 (5 bases). With 8 bases removed from V and 5 bases from J, the gap between germline ends came to 13 bases. Germline-derived CDR1 and CDR2 are MGHDK and SYGVNS. CDR3 size: 14 residues. The CDR3 DNA reads TGTGCCAGCTTGGCAGGGTTCCATAATTCACCCCTCCACTTT. It codes for CASLAGFHNSPLHF.

V and J are TRBV12-3 or TRBV12-4 and TRBJ2-5, with a weak D call TRBD1 (6 bases). CDR3 length: 16 amino acids. With 6 bases removed from V and 2 bases from J, the gap between germline ends came to 19 bases. The CDR3 loop reads CASRPPGEWAQETQYF. CDR3 DNA sequence: TGTGCCAGCAGACCCCCAGGGGAATGGGCTCAAGAGACCCAGTACTTC.

The sample holds many counts of this clonotype. The CDR3 DNA is TGCGCCAGCAGCCCGACACGGGCCTTTGGGACTTTCTTT. The encoded protein is CASSPTRAFGTFF. This rearrangement joins TRBV5-1 to TRBJ1-1; unclear D gene. Germline-derived CDR1 and CDR2 are SGHRS and YFSETQ. The CDR3 has 13 residues. V lost 4 bases, J lost 12 bases, and 19 bases lay in between.

This chain links TRBV2 with TRBJ1-2, with unresolved D. Trimming took 2 bases from V and 6 from J, leaving 10 bases between them. The CDR3 is 13 residues long. The V gene's germline CDR1 is SNHLY and CDR2 FYNNEI. CDR3 nucleotide sequence: TGTGCCAGCAGTGAATACCCCAGGAATGGCTACACCTTC. Its translation: CASSEYPRNGYTF.

At least ten counts were recorded for this clonotype. The chain combines TRBV19 with TRBJ1-5; D is unclear. This CDR3 has 13 amino acids. Trimming stripped 5 bases from V and 5 bases from J, with 10 bases between. Germline V gene data show CDR1 as LNHDA and CDR2 as SQIVND (reference sequence). CDR3 loop: CASSGPGYQPQHF. The CDR3 DNA sequence: TGTGCCAGTAGTGGCCCAGGATATCAGCCCCAGCATTTT.

This clonotype was picked up a small number of times. The gene calls are TRBV29-1 and TRBJ2-5; D is perhaps TRBD2 (6 bases). CDR1 and CDR2 from the germline V gene are SQVTM and ANQGSEA. The CDR3 runs 11 residues. The CDR3 DNA reads TGCACTGGAGGGTCGGGGGAGGCCCAGTACTTC. Protein: CTGGSGEAQYF.